The present entry profiles one T cell receptor (beta chain) with its context. Its antigen remains unidentified. Base quality data are lacking; no much larger clone is found one base away. For TCR Vbeta sequencing, memory CD4+ T cells were sorted ex vivo from the peripheral blood of narcolepsy patients and healthy controls. The CDR3, cysteine through phenylalanine, is 15 amino acids long. Only the CDR3 portion is preserved as DNA: 45 bases, with reading frame beginning at the first base. Deletion took 0 bases off V and 2 bases off J, with a span of 10 bases between the germline ends. Taken from the germline V gene, the CDR1 and CDR2 loops are SGDLS and YYNGEE. The data belong to a study of T cells in narcolepsy (dated by TCRdb to the late 2010s). Regarding the study in general: The study enrolled patients with narcolepsy type 1 or type 2 (NT1, NT2) together with healthy control donors. Autoreactive T cells targeting hypocretin neuron self-antigens (hypocretin, TRIB2) were sought in narcolepsy patients, and TCR Vbeta sequencing was used to track clonotypes in blood and CSF.

What the research found in general, with its limitations: Patients and controls had comparable numbers of sequenced blood memory CD4+ clonotypes, averaging about 37,000 and 33,000, respectively. Autoreactive clonotypes were reported to be detected serially in the blood of the same patients and of different patients, but not in the blood of healthy controls. No sequences matching autoreactive T cell clones were contained in some blood memory CD4+ repertoires from patients and controls. Plots comparing CSF and blood CD4+ T cell clonotypes from the same patient highlighted HCRT-specific and TRIB2-specific autoreactive clonotypes.

The library was generated by the immunoSEQ multiplex PCR assay. TCRdb obtained this table from immuneACCESS and retained in-frame rearrangements with V and J assigned. These tables miss some clones; where compared with another copy, unresolved V genes account for less than half of the shortfall, and the remainder is unexplained. The sample records some 30,000 clones, approximately 86% of which are singletons. The top ten clones comprise around 0.9% of the sample. Recombination joined TRBV9 with TRBJ2-3; a tentative D match to TRBD2 spans 6 bases. Sequencing used CD45RA- memory CD4+ T cells from PBMCs. According to the study, the label for this sample's cell subset or site signals: memory T cells sorted ex vivo from peripheral blood. This clonotype was obtained from a human donor with narcolepsy. The CDR3 in this case is CASSVVEGLTDTQYF. The DNA reads TGTGCCAGCAGCGTAGTTGAGGGACTCACAGATACGCAGTATTTT. With the rest looked up from the reference TRBV9 and TRBJ2-3 genes rather than sequenced, the full variable domain is DSGVTQTPKHLITATGQRVTLRCSPRSGDLSVYWYQQSLDQGLQFLIQYYNGEERAKGNILERFSAQQFPDLHSELNLSSLELGDSALYFCASSVVEGLTDTQYFGPGTRLTVL.